The 18 T cell receptor beta chains presented below share a single source sample, sequenced in a study of T cells in Graves' hyperthyroidism and ophthalmopathy. Amplification of TCR beta CDR3 regions was performed using RNA transcripts as template. Using the HTBI primer set, a first-round RT-PCR was run on the TCR CDR3. One entry per CDR3 protein, called by TCRdb with MiXCR from the multiplex PCR reads. The table has about 320,000 distinct CDR3 sequences, around a sixth seen once. The sequenced sample was blood. The receptors shown here come from a man between 25 and 39 years old with Graves' hyperthyroidism.

This clonotype was counted many times. The rearrangement links TRBV2 to TRBJ2-3; tentative D call: TRBD2 (6 bases). CDR1 is SNHLY, CDR2 FYNNEI, per germline. The CDR3 loop spans 13 amino acids. Trimming left V 6 bases short and J 6 bases short, with 13 bases between. In nucleotides, the CDR3 is TGTGCCAGCAGGGGTCCTAGCGAGGATACGCAGTATTTT. Amino acid sequence: CASRGPSEDTQYF.

This clonotype has ten or more counts. The chain uses TRBV7-2 and TRBJ2-1; D gene ambiguous. The CDR3 is 17 residues long. Germline CDR1 reads SGHTA; CDR2 reads FQGNSA. Trimming took off 4 bases at V and 0 bases at J, with 16 bases between the two ends. CDR3 protein: CASSSPRWQSSYNEQFF. The DNA for the CDR3 is TGTGCCAGCAGCTCCCCTAGGTGGCAGAGCTCCTACAATGAGCAGTTCTTC.

This clonotype was seen at least ten times. The J gene is TRBJ2-1, the V gene TRBV18; D possibly corresponds to TRBD2 (6 bases). Trimming removed 6 bases from V and 6 bases from J, with 18 bases in between. Germline V gives CDR1 KGHSH, CDR2 LQKENI. The CDR3 loop spans 15 amino acids. CDR3 DNA: TGTGCCAGCTCTCCTAGTATCCCGGAGGGCAATGAGCAGTTCTTC. The encoded protein is CASSPSIPEGNEQFF.

The table lists this clonotype with many counts. The chain uses TRBV18 and TRBJ1-3; weak D call: TRBD1 (5 bases). This CDR3 is built from 14 residues. The germline V and J ends were trimmed by 1 base and 3 bases, with 7 bases remaining between them. Germline CDR1 KGHSH, CDR2 LQKENI. The CDR3 nucleotides read TGTGCCAGCTCACCACAGGGGATTGGAAACACCATATATTTT. Translated: CASSPQGIGNTIYF.

This clonotype was observed a few times. The CDR3 loop is CASRDQGILDTQYF. In nucleotides, the CDR3 is TGTGCCAGCAGGGATCAGGGGATATTAGATACGCAGTATTTT. V and J are TRBV6-1 and TRBJ2-3; D perhaps matches TRBD1 (6 bases). The CDR3 is 14 residues long. The germline CDR1 and CDR2 sequences are MNHNS and SASEGT. The V end lost 6 bases, the J end lost 5 bases, and 15 bases lay between the germline ends.

This clonotype was observed at least ten times. The chain recombines TRBV2 with TRBJ2-2, with D maybe TRBD2 (5 bases). V was trimmed by 2 bases and J by 4 bases, leaving 11 bases between them. This CDR3 comprises 15 residues. The V gene's germline CDR1 is SNHLY and CDR2 FYNNEI. CDR3 residues: CASSETASSTGELFF. The CDR3, as DNA: TGTGCCAGCAGTGAAACGGCTAGCAGCACCGGGGAGCTGTTTTTT.

The chain has TRBV4-1 and TRBJ2-5, with no clear D. The CDR3 totals 14 residues. With 1 base removed from V and 5 bases from J, the gap between germline ends came to 11 bases. From germline, CDR1 is MGHRA and CDR2 YSYEKL. The CDR3 DNA sequence: TGCGCCAGCAGCCAAGTGTTGGCACGGGAGACCCAGTACTTC. It yields the protein CASSQVLARETQYF.

In the case of this clonotype: Germline and junction disagree at one end, which may indicate a read error. The chain links TRBV7-9 to TRBJ2-1; TRBD2 might be the D (6 bases). Looked up from germline, CDR1 is SEHNR and CDR2 is FQNEAQ (reference sequence). CDR3 size: 19 residues. CDR3 amino acids: CASSLAVFSGTPSYNDQFF. In nucleotides, the CDR3 is TGTGCCAGCAGCTTAGCGGTCTTTAGCGGAACCCCTTCCTACAATGACCAGTTCTTC.

V gene TRBV5-1 combines with J gene TRBJ2-7; D is possibly TRBD1 (6 bases). Germline assignment: CDR1 SGHRS and CDR2 YFSETQ. Trimming shortened V by 3 bases and J by 5 bases, and 12 bases separated the two germline ends. This CDR3 is built from 13 residues. CDR3 DNA sequence: TGCGCCAGCAGCTCGCCAGCAGGGGACGAGCAGTACTTC. Translated, it gives CASSSPAGDEQYF.

This clonotype was counted between two and nine times. This chain uses TRBV7-6 with TRBJ2-7, with 9 positions matching TRBD2. J lost 4 bases, V lost 2 bases, and 9 bases had no gene match. The germline V gene encodes CDR1 SGHVS and CDR2 FNYEAQ. The CDR3 runs 16 residues. CDR3 protein: CASSLKVSGSAYEQYF. The CDR3 DNA sequence: TGTGCCAGCAGCTTAAAGGTTAGCGGGAGTGCTTACGAGCAGTACTTC. Variable domain in full (rest from reference TRBV7-6 and TRBJ2-7): GAGVSQSPRYKVTKRGQDVALRCDPISGHVSLYWYRQALGQGPEFLTYFNYEAQQDKSGLPNDRFSAERPEGSISTLTIQRTEQRDSAMYRCASSLKVSGSAYEQYFGPGTRLTVT.

This clonotype was counted many times. V and J are TRBV20-1 and TRBJ1-5; 7 bases fit TRBD1. CDR1 is DFQATT, CDR2 SNEGSKA, per germline (reference sequence). V dropped 5 bases and J dropped 5; count of bases not matched to a gene: 6. The CDR3 length is 13 residues. CDR3 sequence reads: CSAHRDRDQPQHF. The CDR3, as DNA: TGCAGTGCTCACCGGGACAGAGATCAGCCCCAGCATTTT.

Notes on this clonotype: A much larger clone differs from this one at a single base, so this may be a read error. The chain uses TRBV20-1 and TRBJ1-2, with no clear D. In germline, CDR1 is DFQATT, CDR2 SNEGSKA (reference sequence). CDR3 length equals 13 residues. V was shortened by 3 bases and J by 3 bases, with 11 bases between the two germline ends. The CDR3: CSARAGIDYGYTF. The DNA for the CDR3 is TGCAGTGCTAGGGCGGGAATTGACTATGGCTACACCTTC.

The V gene is TRBV5-4, the J gene TRBJ2-3; D remains unclear. The V end lost 1 base, the J end lost 0 bases, and 9 bases lay between the germline ends. The CDR3 extends over 15 amino acids. Germline-derived CDR1 and CDR2 are SGHNT and YYREEE (reference sequence). The CDR3 loop reads CASSLKAYSTDTQYF. CDR3 sequence (DNA): TGTGCCAGCAGCTTGAAAGCCTATAGCACAGATACGCAGTATTTT.

The rearrangement joins TRBV19 to TRBJ1-5; no clear D gene. Trimming cost V 3 bases and J 9 bases, with 21 bases left between them. The CDR3 is 16 residues long. Germline CDR1 is LNHDA and CDR2 is SQIVND (reference sequence). The chain's CDR3 is CASSIYSLGIEAPQHF. The CDR3 bases are TGTGCCAGTAGTATTTATTCCCTCGGGATAGAAGCGCCCCAGCATTTT.

The chain combines TRBV20-1 with TRBJ2-3; the D gene could be TRBD1 or TRBD2 (6 bases each). The V end was cut by 6 bases, the J end by 5 bases, with 21 bases between. This CDR3 is 15 amino acids long. Per germline, CDR1 DFQATT and CDR2 SNEGSKA (reference sequence). CDR3 sequence reads: CSARGLTLGIDTQYF. Here the CDR3 DNA reads TGCAGTGCCAGGGGACTGACCTTAGGAATAGATACGCAGTATTTT.

The V call is TRBV5-1, the J call TRBJ2-7; a weak D match, TRBD1 (6 bases). V lost 4 bases and J lost 5, with 16 bases in between. Germline CDR1 reads SGHRS; CDR2 reads YFSETQ. This CDR3 contains 14 residues. The CDR3 loop reads CASSQPGQPDEQYF. The CDR3 bases are TGCGCCAGCAGCCAACCTGGACAGCCGGACGAGCAGTACTTC.

V and J are TRBV10-3 and TRBJ2-1, with D perhaps TRBD2 (6 bases). The V end was cut by 10 bases, the J end by 7 bases, with 20 bases between. This CDR3 region has 14 residues. The germline V gene has CDR1 ENHRY and CDR2 SYGVKD. The CDR3 DNA follows: TGTGCCACGCTGGACTACGGGAGATTGAATGAGCAGTTCTTC. Its translation: CATLDYGRLNEQFF.

This clonotype showed up just a few times. The rearrangement uses TRBV18 and TRBJ1-1; 7 bases agree with TRBD1. V was clipped by 3 bases and J by 4 bases; unmatched bases: 11. The CDR3 loop spans 16 amino acids. Per the germline V gene, CDR1 is KGHSH and CDR2 is LQKENI. The CDR3 bases are TGTGCCAGCTCACCGAGGGGGCGAGTTGGGGGCACTGAAGCTTTCTTT. Its protein product is CASSPRGRVGGTEAFF.